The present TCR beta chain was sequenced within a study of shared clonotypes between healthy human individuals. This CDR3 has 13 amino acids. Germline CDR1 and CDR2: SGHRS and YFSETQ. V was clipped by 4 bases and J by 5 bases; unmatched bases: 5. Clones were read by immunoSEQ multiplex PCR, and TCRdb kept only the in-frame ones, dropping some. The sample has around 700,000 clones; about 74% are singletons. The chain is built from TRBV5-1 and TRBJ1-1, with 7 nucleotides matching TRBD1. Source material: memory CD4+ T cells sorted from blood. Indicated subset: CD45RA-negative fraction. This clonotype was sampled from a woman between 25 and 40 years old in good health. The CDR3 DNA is TGCGCCAGCAGCGAGCCAGGGGGGACTGAAGCTTTCTTT. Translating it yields CASSEPGGTEAFF. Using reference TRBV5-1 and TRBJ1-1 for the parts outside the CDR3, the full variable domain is KAGVTQTPRYLIKTRGQQVTLSCSPISGHRSVSWYQQTPGQGLQFLFEYFSETQRNKGNFPGRFSGRQFSNSRSEMNVSTLELGDSALYLCASSEPGGTEAFFGQGTRLTVV.